Detailed here is one TCR beta chain. Its antigen is as yet unknown. This CDR3 contains 14 residues. This sample stems from a study of T cells expressing NK-cell markers. Scientists made TCR beta cDNA using 5'RACE template switching with UMIs. From the 5' RACE reads, TCRdb lists one entry per CDR3 protein and no DNA. This listing includes under 200,000 distinct CDR3 sequences. Study-wide points: These same clonotypes (in a handful of donors) also led the CD3+CD56-NKG2C+ fraction.

The origin of this receptor is a woman between 18 and 69 years old in good health. Material: blood T cells: a sorted CD56 or NKG2C T cell subset, CD4+ or CD8+ T cells, or bulk PBMC T cells (not recorded which). J is TRBJ2-5 and V is TRBV12-3 or TRBV12-4. The CDR3 protein is CASSFSDLRETQYF.